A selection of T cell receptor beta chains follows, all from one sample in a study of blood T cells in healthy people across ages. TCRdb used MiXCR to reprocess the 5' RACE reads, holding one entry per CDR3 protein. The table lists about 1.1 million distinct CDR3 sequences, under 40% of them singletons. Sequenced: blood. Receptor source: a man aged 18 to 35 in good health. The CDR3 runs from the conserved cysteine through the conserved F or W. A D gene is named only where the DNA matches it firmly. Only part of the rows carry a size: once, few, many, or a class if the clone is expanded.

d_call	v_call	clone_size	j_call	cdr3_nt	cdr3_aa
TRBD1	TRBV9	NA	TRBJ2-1	TGTGCCAGCAGCGGCCGACAGGGCGATTACAATGAGCAGTTCTTC	CASSGRQGDYNEQFF
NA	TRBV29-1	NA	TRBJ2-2	TGCAGCGTTTTGGGGAACACCGGGGAGCTGTTTTTT	CSVLGNTGELFF
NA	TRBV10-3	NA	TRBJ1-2	TGTGCCATCAGTGAGTCCAAAGAAGGACAGCCCTATGGCTACACCTTC	CAISESKEGQPYGYTF
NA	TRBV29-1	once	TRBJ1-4	TGCAGCGGAAGTCAATCGGGTGAAAAACTGTTTTTT	CSGSQSGEKLFF
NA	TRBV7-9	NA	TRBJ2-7	TGTGCCAGCAGCTCGCCGGGACACGGAACCTACGAGCAGTACTTC	CASSSPGHGTYEQYF
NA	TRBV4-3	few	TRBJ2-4	TGCGCCAGCAGCCAGACCACCGACAGGAAAAACATTCAGTACTTC	CASSQTTDRKNIQYF
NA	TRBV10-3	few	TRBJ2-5	TGTGCCATCAGTGATGCTGCAGGGGAAGAGACCCAGTACTTC	CAISDAAGEETQYF
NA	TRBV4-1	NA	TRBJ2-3	TGCGCCAGCAGCCTAGGGGTCCCCAACACAGATACGCAGTATTTT	CASSLGVPNTDTQYF
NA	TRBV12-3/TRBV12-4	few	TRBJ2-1	TGTGCCAGCAGTTTATCACCCCTACCCAATGAGCAGTTCTTC	CASSLSPLPNEQFF
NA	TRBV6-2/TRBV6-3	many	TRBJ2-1	TGTGCCAGCAGTCGTGGGGTTGAGCAGTTCTTC	CASSRGVEQFF
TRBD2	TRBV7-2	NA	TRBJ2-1	TGTGCCAGCAGTCTGGGACTAGAAGAGTTCTTC	CASSLGLEEFF
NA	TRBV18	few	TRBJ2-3	TGTGCCAGCTCACCGACTTTCCCCCTCACAGATACGCAGTATTTT	CASSPTFPLTDTQYF
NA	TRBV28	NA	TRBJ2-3	TGTGCCAGCAGTCCAACCAACATCCGAACGCAGTATTTT	CASSPTNIRTQYF
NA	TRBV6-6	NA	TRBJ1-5	TGTGCCAGCAGTTACTCAGGGGCGAAAGATCAGCCCCAGCATTTT	CASSYSGAKDQPQHF
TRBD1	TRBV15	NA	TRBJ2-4	TGTGCCACCAGCGGGAGCAGGGGGCCCCGACTAGCCAAAAACATTCAGTACTTC	CATSGSRGPRLAKNIQYF
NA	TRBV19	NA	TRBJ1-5	TGTGCCAGTAGTGGCGCAGGGGATCAGCCCCAGCATTTT	CASSGAGDQPQHF
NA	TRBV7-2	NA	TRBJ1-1	TGTGCCAGCACGGTGGGGACTGAAGCTTTCTTT	CASTVGTEAFF
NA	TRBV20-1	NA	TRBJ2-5	TGCAGTGCTCAGGGACAAGAGACCCAGTACTTC	CSAQGQETQYF
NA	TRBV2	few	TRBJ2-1	TGTGCCAGCGAGTCAACAACCTATGAGCAGTTCTTC	CASESTTYEQFF